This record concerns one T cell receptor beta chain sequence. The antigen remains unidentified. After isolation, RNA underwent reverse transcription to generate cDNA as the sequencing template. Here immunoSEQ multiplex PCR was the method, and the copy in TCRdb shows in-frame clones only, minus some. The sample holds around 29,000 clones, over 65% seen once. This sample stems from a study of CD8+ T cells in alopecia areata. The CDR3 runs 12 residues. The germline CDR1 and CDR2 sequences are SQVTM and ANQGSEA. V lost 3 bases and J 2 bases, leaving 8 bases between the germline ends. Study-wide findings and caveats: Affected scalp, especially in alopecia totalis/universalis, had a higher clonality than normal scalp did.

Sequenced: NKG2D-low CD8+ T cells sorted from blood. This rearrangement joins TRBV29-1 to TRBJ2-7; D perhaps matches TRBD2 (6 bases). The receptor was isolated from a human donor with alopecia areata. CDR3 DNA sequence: TGCAGCGTTGATGCGGGGCCCTACGAGCAGTACTTC. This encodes CSVDAGPYEQYF.